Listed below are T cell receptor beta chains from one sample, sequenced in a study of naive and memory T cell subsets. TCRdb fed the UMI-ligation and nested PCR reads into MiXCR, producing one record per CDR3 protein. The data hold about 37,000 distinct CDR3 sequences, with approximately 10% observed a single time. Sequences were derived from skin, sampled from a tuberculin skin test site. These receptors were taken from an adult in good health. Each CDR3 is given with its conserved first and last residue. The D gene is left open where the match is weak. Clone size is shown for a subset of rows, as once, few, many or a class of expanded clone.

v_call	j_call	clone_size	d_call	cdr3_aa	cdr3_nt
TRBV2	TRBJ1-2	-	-	CASTMAGRDYGYTF	TGTGCCAGCACCATGGCGGGGAGAGACTATGGCTACACCTTC
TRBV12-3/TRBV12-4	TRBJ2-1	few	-	CASSLKAGLNEQFF	TGTGCCAGCAGTTTAAAAGCCGGATTAAATGAGCAGTTCTTC
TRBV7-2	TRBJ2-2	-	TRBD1	CASSLNRGHTGELFF	TGTGCCAGCAGCTTGAACAGGGGGCACACCGGGGAGCTGTTTTTT
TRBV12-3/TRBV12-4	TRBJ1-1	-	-	CASSLMGQNTEAFF	TGTGCCAGCAGTTTAATGGGACAGAACACTGAAGCTTTCTTT
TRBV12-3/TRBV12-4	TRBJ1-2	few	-	CASRPRAAYGYTF	TGTGCCAGCAGACCCAGGGCAGCGTATGGCTACACCTTC
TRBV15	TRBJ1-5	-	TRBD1	CATSRAGTGQQPQHF	TGTGCCACCAGCAGAGCCGGGACAGGGCAACAGCCCCAGCATTTT
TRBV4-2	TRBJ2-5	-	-	CASSLAQGRRSETQYF	TGTGCCAGCAGCCTTGCCCAGGGCCGAAGAAGTGAGACCCAGTACTTC
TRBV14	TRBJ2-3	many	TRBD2	CASSQLLAGPATDTQYF	TGTGCCAGCAGCCAACTACTAGCGGGACCAGCCACAGATACGCAGTATTTT
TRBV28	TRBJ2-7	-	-	CASSSQYEQYF	TGTGCCAGCAGTTCCCAGTACGAGCAGTACTTC
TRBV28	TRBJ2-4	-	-	CASRKRTAKNIQYF	TGTGCCAGCAGAAAGCGGACAGCCAAAAACATTCAGTACTTC
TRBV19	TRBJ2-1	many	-	CASSMWGPSSYNEQFF	TGTGCCAGTAGTATGTGGGGACCCAGCTCCTACAATGAGCAGTTCTTC
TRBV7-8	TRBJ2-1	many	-	CASSLISRDANEQFF	TGTGCCAGCAGCTTAATTTCTCGGGATGCGAATGAGCAGTTCTTC
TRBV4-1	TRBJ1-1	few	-	CASSQGIPNTEAFF	TGCGCCAGCAGCCAAGGAATACCGAACACTGAAGCTTTCTTT
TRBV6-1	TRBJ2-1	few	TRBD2	CASTSGGSGSYNEQFF	TGTGCCAGCACCTCCGGGGGGTCGGGCTCGTATAATGAGCAGTTCTTC
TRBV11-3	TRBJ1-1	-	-	CASSITGWGTEAFF	TGTGCCAGCAGTATTACAGGATGGGGCACTGAAGCTTTCTTT
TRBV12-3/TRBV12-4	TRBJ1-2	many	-	CASSRISYGYTF	TGTGCCAGCAGTCGGATCTCCTATGGCTACACCTTC
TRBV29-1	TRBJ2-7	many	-	CSVNLGYEQYF	TGCAGCGTGAATTTGGGCTACGAGCAGTACTTC
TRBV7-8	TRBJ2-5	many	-	CASSLASSRAETQYF	TGTGCCAGCAGCTTAGCTTCTTCCAGGGCCGAGACCCAGTACTTC
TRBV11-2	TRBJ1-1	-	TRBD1	CASSLSGSVRDSQAFF	TGTGCCAGCAGCTTAAGCGGTAGCGTCCGGGACAGTCAAGCTTTCTTT
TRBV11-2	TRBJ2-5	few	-	CASSLVPGVRQETQYF	TGTGCCAGCAGCTTAGTTCCGGGAGTCCGGCAAGAGACCCAGTACTTC
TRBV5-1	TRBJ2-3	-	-	CASSLEVGGTDTQYF	TGCGCCAGCAGCTTGGAAGTCGGGGGAACAGATACGCAGTATTTT
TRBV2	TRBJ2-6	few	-	CASKAGANVLTF	TGTGCCAGCAAGGCTGGGGCCAACGTCCTGACTTTC
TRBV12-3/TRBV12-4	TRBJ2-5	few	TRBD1	CASSFRQGRETQYF	TGTGCCAGCAGTTTCCGACAGGGACGAGAGACCCAGTACTTC
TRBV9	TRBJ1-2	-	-	CASSDRVGYTF	TGTGCCAGCAGCGACAGAGTCGGCTACACCTTC
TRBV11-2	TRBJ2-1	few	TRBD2	CASSMGLAGNNEQFF	TGTGCCAGCAGCATGGGACTAGCGGGAAACAATGAGCAGTTCTTC
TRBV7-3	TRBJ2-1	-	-	CASSPQVSGAYNEQFF	TGTGCCAGCAGCCCCCAGGTTAGCGGTGCCTACAATGAGCAGTTCTTC
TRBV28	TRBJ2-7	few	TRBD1	CASSSPRGDRDEQYF	TGTGCCAGCAGTTCCCCCCGAGGGGACAGAGACGAGCAGTACTTC
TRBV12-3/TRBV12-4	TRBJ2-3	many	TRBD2	CASRPGLHTDTQYF	TGTGCCAGCAGGCCGGGACTACACACAGATACGCAGTATTTT
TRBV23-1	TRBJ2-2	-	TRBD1	CASTMGQYTGELFF	TGCGCCAGCACAATGGGACAGTACACCGGGGAGCTGTTTTTT
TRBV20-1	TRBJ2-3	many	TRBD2	CSARPPSGPSTDTQYF	TGCAGTGCTAGACCCCCTAGCGGACCTAGCACAGATACGCAGTATTTT
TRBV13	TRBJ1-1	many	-	CASSHSTREAFF	TGTGCCAGCAGCCACTCTACGAGGGAAGCTTTCTTT
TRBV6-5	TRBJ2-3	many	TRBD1	CASRPGQGRTDTQYF	TGTGCCAGCAGACCTGGACAGGGGCGCACAGATACGCAGTATTTT
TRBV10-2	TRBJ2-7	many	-	CASSDPGSSYEQYF	TGCGCCAGCAGTGATCCGGGAAGCTCCTACGAGCAGTACTTC